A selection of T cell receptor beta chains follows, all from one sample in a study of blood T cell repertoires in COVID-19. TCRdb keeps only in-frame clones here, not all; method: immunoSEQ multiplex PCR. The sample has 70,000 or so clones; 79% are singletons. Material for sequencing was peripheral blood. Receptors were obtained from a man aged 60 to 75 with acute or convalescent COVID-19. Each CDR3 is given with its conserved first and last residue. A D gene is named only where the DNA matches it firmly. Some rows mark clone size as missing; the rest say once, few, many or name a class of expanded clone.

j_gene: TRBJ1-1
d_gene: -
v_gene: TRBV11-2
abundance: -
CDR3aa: CASSVSGVNTEAFF
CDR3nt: TGTGCCAGCAGCGTATCCGGGGTGAACACTGAAGCTTTCTTT

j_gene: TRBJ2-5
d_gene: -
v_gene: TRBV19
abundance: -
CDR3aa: CASREDRRKETQYF
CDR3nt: TGTGCCAGTAGAGAAGACAGGCGAAAAGAGACCCAGTACTTC

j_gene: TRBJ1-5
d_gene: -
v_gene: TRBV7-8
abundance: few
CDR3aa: CASSLTGIGYSNQPQHF
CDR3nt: TGTGCCAGCAGCTTAACCGGGATAGGGTATAGCAATCAGCCCCAGCATTTT

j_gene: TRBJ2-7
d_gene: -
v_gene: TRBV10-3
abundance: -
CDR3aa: CAIRGHQEHEQYF
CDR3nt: TGTGCCATCAGGGGCCATCAAGAGCACGAGCAGTACTTC

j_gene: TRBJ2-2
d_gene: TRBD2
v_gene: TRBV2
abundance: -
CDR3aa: CASSVGTSRSGELFF
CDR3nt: TGTGCCAGCAGTGTAGGGACTAGCCGTTCCGGGGAGCTGTTTTTT

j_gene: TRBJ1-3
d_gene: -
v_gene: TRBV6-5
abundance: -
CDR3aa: CASSRTYSGNTIYF
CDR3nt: TGTGCCAGCAGTCGTACATACTCTGGAAACACCATATATTTT

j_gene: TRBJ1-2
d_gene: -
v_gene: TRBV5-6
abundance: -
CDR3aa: CASSFRRDVLFF
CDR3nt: TGTGCCAGCAGCTTTAGGAGGGACGTGTTATTCTTC

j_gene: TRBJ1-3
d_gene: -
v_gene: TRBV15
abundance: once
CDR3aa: CATRPTPTVSGNTIYF
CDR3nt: TGTGCCACCAGACCGACTCCGACTGTCTCTGGAAACACCATATATTTT

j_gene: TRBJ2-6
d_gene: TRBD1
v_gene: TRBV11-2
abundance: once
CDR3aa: CASRRTGGVVGANVLTF
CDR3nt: TGTGCCAGCAGAAGGACAGGGGGGGTCGTTGGGGCCAACGTCCTGACTTTC

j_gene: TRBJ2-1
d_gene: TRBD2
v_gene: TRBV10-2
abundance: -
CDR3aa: CASSGPAGASNEQFF
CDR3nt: TGCGCCAGCAGTGGCCCAGCGGGGGCCTCGAATGAGCAGTTCTTC

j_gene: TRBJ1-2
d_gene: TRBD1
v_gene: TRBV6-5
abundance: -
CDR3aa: CASSGDRVKGYTF
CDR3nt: TGTGCCAGCAGCGGGGACAGGGTAAAGGGCTACACCTTC

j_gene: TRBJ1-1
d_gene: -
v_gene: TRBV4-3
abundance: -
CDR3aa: CASSQGEAHTEAFF
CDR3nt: TGCGCCAGCAGCCAAGGGGAGGCGCACACTGAAGCTTTCTTT

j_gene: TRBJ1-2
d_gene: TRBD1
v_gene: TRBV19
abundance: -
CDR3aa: CASRRQGEHYGYTF
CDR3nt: TGTGCCAGTAGGAGACAGGGGGAACACTATGGCTACACCTTC

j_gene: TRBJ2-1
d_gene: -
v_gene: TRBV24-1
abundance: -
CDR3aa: CATSGTYFWEQFF
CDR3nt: TGTGCCACCAGTGGGACTTACTTCTGGGAGCAGTTCTTC

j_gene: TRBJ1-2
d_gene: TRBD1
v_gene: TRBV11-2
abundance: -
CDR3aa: CASSLDRTGVYGYTF
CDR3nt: TGTGCCAGCAGCTTAGATAGGACAGGGGTCTATGGCTACACCTTC

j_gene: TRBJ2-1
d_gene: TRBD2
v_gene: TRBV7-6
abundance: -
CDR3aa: CASSLVLAGGFNEQFF
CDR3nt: TGTGCCAGCAGCTTAGTTCTAGCGGGGGGGTTTAATGAGCAGTTCTTC

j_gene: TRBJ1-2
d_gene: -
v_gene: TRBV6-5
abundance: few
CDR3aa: CASSYGPANYGYTF
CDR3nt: TGTGCCAGCAGTTACGGGCCAGCTAACTATGGCTACACCTTC

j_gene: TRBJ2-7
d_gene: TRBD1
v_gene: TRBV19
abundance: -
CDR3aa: CASSWDSQTTYEQYF
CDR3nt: TGTGCCAGTAGTTGGGACAGTCAAACTACCTACGAGCAGTACTTC

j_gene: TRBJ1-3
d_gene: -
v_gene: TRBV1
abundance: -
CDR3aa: CTSSQPQWTGKRFGNTIYF
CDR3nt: TGCACCAGCAGCCAGCCTCAATGGACAGGTAAGAGGTTTGGAAACACCATATATTTT

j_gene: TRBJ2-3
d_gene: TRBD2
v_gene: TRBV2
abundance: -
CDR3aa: CASSEALAGRDTQYF
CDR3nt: TGTGCCAGCAGTGAAGCTTTAGCGGGGAGGGATACGCAGTATTTT

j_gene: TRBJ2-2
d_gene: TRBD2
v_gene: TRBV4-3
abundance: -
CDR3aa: CASSQGGLAGGNTGELFF
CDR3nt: TGCGCCAGCAGCCAAGGGGGCCTAGCGGGGGGTAACACCGGGGAGCTGTTTTTT

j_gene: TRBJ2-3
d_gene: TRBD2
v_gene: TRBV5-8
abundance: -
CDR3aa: CASSLGAGGSTDTQYF
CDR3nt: TGTGCCAGCAGCTTGGGAGCGGGGGGGAGCACAGATACGCAGTATTTT

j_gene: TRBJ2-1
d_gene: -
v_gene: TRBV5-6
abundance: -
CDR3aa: CASSLFNAGVTYNEQFF
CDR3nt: TGTGCCAGCAGCTTGTTTAACGCAGGGGTAACTTACAATGAGCAGTTCTTC

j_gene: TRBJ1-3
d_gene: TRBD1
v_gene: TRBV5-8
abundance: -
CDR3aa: CASSFAGGAGNTIYF
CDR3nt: TGTGCCAGCAGCTTCGCAGGGGGTGCTGGAAACACCATATATTTT

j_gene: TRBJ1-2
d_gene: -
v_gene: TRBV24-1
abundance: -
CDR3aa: CATSLGTPANYGYTF
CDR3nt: TGTGCCACCAGCCTGGGGACACCAGCTAACTATGGCTACACCTTC

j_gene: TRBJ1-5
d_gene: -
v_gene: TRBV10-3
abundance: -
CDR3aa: CAISAGAANQPQHF
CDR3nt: TGTGCCATCAGTGCTGGGGCGGCTAATCAGCCCCAGCATTTT

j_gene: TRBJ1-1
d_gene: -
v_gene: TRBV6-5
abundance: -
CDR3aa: CASTTGPRRYTEAFF
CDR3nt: TGTGCCAGCACTACAGGGCCCCGGAGATATACTGAAGCTTTCTTT

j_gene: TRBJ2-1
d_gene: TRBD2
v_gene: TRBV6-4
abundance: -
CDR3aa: CASSWAGTSGMNEQFF
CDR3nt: TGTGCCAGCTCCTGGGCCGGGACTAGCGGGATGAATGAGCAGTTCTTC

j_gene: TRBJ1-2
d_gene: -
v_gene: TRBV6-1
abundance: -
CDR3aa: CASSEAWGRDNGYTF
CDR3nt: TGTGCCAGCAGTGAAGCATGGGGCAGGGATAATGGCTACACCTTC

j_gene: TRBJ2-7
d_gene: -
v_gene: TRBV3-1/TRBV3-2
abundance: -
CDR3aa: CASSLGGAGYEQYF
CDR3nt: TGTGCCAGCAGCCTCGGCGGGGCGGGGTACGAGCAGTACTTC

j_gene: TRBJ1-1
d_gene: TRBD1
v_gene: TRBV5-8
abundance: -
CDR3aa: CASSSTGGSTEAFF
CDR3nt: TGTGCCAGCAGCTCGACAGGGGGTTCCACTGAAGCTTTCTTT

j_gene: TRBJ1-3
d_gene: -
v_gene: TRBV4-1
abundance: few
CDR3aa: CASSQPPREGLSGNTIYF
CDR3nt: TGCGCCAGCAGCCAACCCCCACGGGAGGGGCTCTCTGGAAACACCATATATTTT